One and the same sample provided the 25 T cell receptor beta chains below, sequenced in a study of cytotoxic CD8 clonotypes in ibrutinib-treated CLL (dated by TCRdb to the early 2020s). The sample's time point label, decoded: progressive disease on ibrutinib. The method was the immunoSEQ multiplex PCR assay. Entries here come from immuneACCESS through TCRdb and include only in-frame sequences with V and J called. Some clones fail to appear in such tables; in the studies checked, an unresolved V gene covers under half of the shortfall, and the cause of the remainder is unknown. The sample data list tens of thousands of clones, and approximately 80% of these were observed just once. Around 7.7% of the sample comes from the top ten. The starting material was PBMCs, obtained at disease progression, from a patient treated with ibrutinib. The receptors were gathered from a human donor with chronic lymphocytic leukemia.

This clone was seen a few times. The chain uses TRBV6-4 and TRBJ2-1; 8 nucleotides agree with TRBD2. The germline V gene has CDR1 MRHNA and CDR2 SNTAGT. Trimming took 2 bases from V and 2 from J; bases not matched to a gene: 5. The CDR3 consists of 16 residues. In nucleotides, the CDR3 is TGTGCCAGCAGTGACGACGCACTAGCGGCCTACAATGAGCAGTTCTTC. Translation gives CASSDDALAAYNEQFF.

The sample holds one count of this clone. For the CDR3, the DNA is TGTGCCAGCAGTTTATCCCGGAGGGGGATGGTCAATTCACCCCTCCACTTT. This gives the protein CASSLSRRGMVNSPLHF. V and J are TRBV27 and TRBJ1-6; a weak D match, TRBD1 (6 bases). With 0 bases removed from V and 7 bases from J, the gap between germline ends came to 16 bases. From germline, CDR1 is MNHEY and CDR2 SMNVEV (reference sequence). This CDR3 comprises 17 residues.

V usage is TRBV18 and J usage is TRBJ2-2, with 9 nucleotides matching TRBD1. The junction had 7 bases not matched to a gene; V was cut back by 8 bases and J by 6 bases. Germline lookup yields CDR1 KGHSH and CDR2 LQKENI. The CDR3 consists of 14 residues. CDR3 residues: CASPGQGLSGELFF. CDR3 DNA: TGTGCCAGCCCGGGACAGGGTTTATCCGGGGAGCTGTTTTTT.

The rearrangement uses TRBV5-1 and TRBJ1-5; D not resolved. This CDR3 has 13 amino acids. Germline V gene lookup returns CDR1 SGHRS and CDR2 YFSETQ. With 4 bases removed from V and 1 base from J, the gap between germline ends came to 6 bases. The CDR3 loop is CASSADSNQPQHF. The CDR3 region has the DNA TGCGCCAGCAGCGCGGACAGCAATCAGCCCCAGCATTTT. Together with reference TRBV5-1 and TRBJ1-5, the CDR3 gives the full variable domain: KAGVTQTPRYLIKTRGQQVTLSCSPISGHRSVSWYQQTPGQGLQFLFEYFSETQRNKGNFPGRFSGRQFSNSRSEMNVSTLELGDSALYLCASSADSNQPQHFGDGTRLSIL.

The chain combines TRBV6-6 with TRBJ1-2, with D hard to call. This CDR3 is built from 13 residues. Trimming pared 0 bases from V and 7 bases from J, leaving 9 bases between. CDR1 is MNHNY and CDR2 is SVGAGI in the germline V gene (reference sequence). The CDR3 is CASSYSLRFGYTF. The CDR3 DNA sequence: TGTGCCAGCAGTTACTCGCTAAGATTTGGCTACACCTTC.

The chain links TRBV18 to TRBJ1-1; no clear D. CDR1 is KGHSH and CDR2 is LQKENI in the germline V gene. Trimming shortened V by 7 bases and J by 5 bases, and 14 bases separated the two germline ends. The CDR3 totals 13 residues. In nucleotides, the CDR3 is TGTGCCAGCTTTCTGGGCGTTTCTACTGAAGCTTTCTTT. Encoded protein: CASFLGVSTEAFF.

The genes are TRBV7-6 and TRBJ2-6; 8 nucleotides agree with TRBD1. Per germline, CDR1 SGHVS and CDR2 FNYEAQ. The CDR3 runs 20 residues. The J segment lost 2 bases and the V segment lost 1 base, leaving 13 bases of the junction unmatched. The CDR3 reads CASSLGRGRRTHAGANVLTF. CDR3 in DNA: TGTGCCAGCAGCTTAGGCAGGGGGCGACGGACCCATGCTGGGGCCAACGTCCTGACTTTC.

Sample share makes this clone medium-sized. The chain recombines TRBV6-1 with TRBJ1-1; a possible D gene is TRBD1 (5 bases). Looked up from germline, CDR1 is MNHNS and CDR2 is SASEGT. V lost 2 bases and J lost 4, with 14 bases in between. The CDR3 runs 15 residues. CDR3 nucleotides: TGTGCCAGCAGTGAAAGTGGGGCGGGGAGCACTGAAGCTTTCTTT. It codes for CASSESGAGSTEAFF.

This clone is medium-sized in the sample. V is TRBV19 and J is TRBJ1-5; a possible D gene is TRBD1 (5 bases). Trimming pared 2 bases from V and 5 bases from J, leaving 10 bases between. Per the germline V gene, CDR1 is LNHDA and CDR2 is SQIVND (reference sequence). This CDR3 is 14 amino acids long. CDR3 sequence: CASSIYGGDQPQHF. The DNA of the CDR3 is TGTGCCAGTAGTATATACGGGGGGGATCAGCCCCAGCATTTT.

The CDR3 sequence: CASSLRDRGRLGNTEAFF. The DNA of the CDR3 is TGCGCCAGCAGCTTGCGGGACAGGGGTCGTTTAGGGAACACTGAAGCTTTCTTT. This chain uses TRBV5-1 with TRBJ1-1, with 10 bases lining up with TRBD1. V was pared by 1 base and J by 1 base, with 10 bases of the junction left unmatched. Germline loops: CDR1 SGHRS, CDR2 YFSETQ. The CDR3 covers 18 residues.

The rearrangement uses TRBV19 and TRBJ1-1, with no clear D. Germline CDR1 reads LNHDA; CDR2 reads SQIVND (reference sequence). The CDR3 runs to 14 residues. The V end was cut by 2 bases, the J end by 1 base, with 8 bases between. CDR3 region: CASSISSANTEAFF. In DNA form, the CDR3 reads TGTGCCAGTAGTATAAGTTCGGCGAACACTGAAGCTTTCTTT.

The chain is built from TRBV5-1 and TRBJ1-1; D remains ambiguous. Deletions cut 0 bases from V and 0 bases from J, with 6 bases between. Germline V gene lookup returns CDR1 SGHRS and CDR2 YFSETQ. The CDR3 is 14 residues long. CDR3 in DNA: TGCGCCAGCAGCTTGGGTGACCTGAACACTGAAGCTTTCTTT. Translated: CASSLGDLNTEAFF.

The chain has TRBV18 and TRBJ1-4, with D unresolved. Germline lookup yields CDR1 KGHSH and CDR2 LQKENI. This CDR3 is built from 15 residues. V was pared by 0 bases and J by 8 bases, with 13 bases between. The CDR3 region is CASSPPSLSWEKLFF. The CDR3 coding sequence is TGTGCCAGCTCACCACCTTCCCTATCCTGGGAAAAACTGTTTTTT.

The V and J genes are TRBV7-9 and TRBJ2-3; D gene ambiguous. Deletions cut 5 bases from V and 1 base from J, with 7 bases between. The CDR3 spans 13 residues. CDR1 and CDR2 (germline): SEHNR, FQNEAQ (reference sequence). Written as DNA, the CDR3 is TGTGCCAGCAGCGCAACCCGCACAGATACGCAGTATTTT. Its translation: CASSATRTDTQYF.

The chain has TRBV5-4 and TRBJ2-1; no clear D. The CDR3 extends over 12 amino acids. Trimming left V 2 bases short and J 5 bases short, with 5 bases between. CDR1 and CDR2 (germline): SGHNT, YYREEE (reference sequence). CDR3 protein: CASSLSNNEQFF. CDR3 nucleotide sequence: TGTGCCAGCAGCTTAAGTAACAATGAGCAGTTCTTC.

V and J are TRBV15 and TRBJ1-2; D gene unclear. Germline V gene data show CDR1 as LNHNV and CDR2 as YYDKDF (reference sequence). The CDR3 loop spans 16 amino acids. V dropped 3 bases and J dropped 4 bases, with 18 bases sitting between them. The CDR3 DNA reads as TGTGCCACCAGCAGGGCCTTATTATTAGGTCGCTATGGCTACACCTTC. This encodes CATSRALLLGRYGYTF.

The chain combines TRBV19 with TRBJ1-1; no clear D. Trimming stripped 3 bases from V and 1 base from J, with 18 bases between. CDR1 LNHDA and CDR2 SQIVND come from the germline V gene (reference sequence). This CDR3 region has 17 residues. This CDR3 reads CASSMSVAGIGNTEAFF. The DNA of the CDR3 is TGTGCCAGTAGTATGTCCGTCGCCGGGATTGGGAACACTGAAGCTTTCTTT.

The rearrangement links TRBV5-6 to TRBJ2-2; perhaps TRBD2 as D (6 bases). The CDR3 runs 16 residues. CDR1 and CDR2 (germline): SGHDT, YYEEEE. V lost 3 bases to trimming and J lost 6 bases, with 18 bases between them. In nucleotides, the CDR3 is TGTGCCAGCAGCTCACGGGACTCCTCATTTGCCGGGGAGCTGTTTTTT. Its translation: CASSSRDSSFAGELFF.

The V gene is TRBV9, the J gene TRBJ2-7; D not resolved. The CDR3 sequence is 12 residues long. Looked up from germline, CDR1 is SGDLS and CDR2 is YYNGEE. V gave up 5 bases and J gave up 6 bases, with 12 bases separating them. CDR3 region: CASSSYGVEQYF. The CDR3, as DNA: TGTGCCAGCAGTTCCTACGGTGTCGAGCAGTACTTC.

The chain is built from TRBV27 and TRBJ2-3, with 7 bases aligning to TRBD2. The CDR3 contains 16 residues. Germline V lookup: CDR1 MNHEY, CDR2 SMNVEV (reference sequence). The J segment lost 1 base and the V segment lost 5 bases, leaving 9 bases of the junction unmatched. This chain's CDR3 is CASSHRLARRTDTQYF. The DNA of the CDR3 is TGTGCCAGCAGTCATCGACTAGCCCGGCGCACAGATACGCAGTATTTT.

The rearrangement links TRBV2 to TRBJ2-1; D is unresolved. Germline values: CDR1 SNHLY, CDR2 FYNNEI. The CDR3 loop spans 15 amino acids. Deletions cut 2 bases from V and 0 bases from J, with 8 bases between. The CDR3 DNA follows: TGTGCCAGCAGTGAATTGGCTAGCTCCTACAATGAGCAGTTCTTC. Protein: CASSELASSYNEQFF.

This chain connects TRBV18 to TRBJ1-2, with D perhaps TRBD1 (5 bases). V lost 0 bases to trimming and J lost 6 bases, with 11 bases between them. The CDR3 has 14 residues. The germline gives CDR1 KGHSH, CDR2 LQKENI. The CDR3 DNA sequence: TGTGCCAGCTCACCACCGAGCCGGGGCGATGGCTACACCTTC. This encodes CASSPPSRGDGYTF.

The chain uses TRBV5-1 and TRBJ2-7; 8 bases agree with TRBD2. Trimming at V came to 3 bases and at J to 1 base, leaving 9 bases not matched to a gene. Germline assignment: CDR1 SGHRS and CDR2 YFSETQ. The CDR3 is made up of 16 amino acids. CDR3 DNA sequence: TGCGCCAGCAGCTCCCATTTCAGCGGGGGTTCCTACGAGCAGTACTTC. Its translation: CASSSHFSGGSYEQYF.

The chain links TRBV11-2 to TRBJ2-7, with 8 bases matching TRBD1. V shed 1 base, J shed 3 bases, and the junction held 2 bases outside the gene matches. This CDR3 is 14 amino acids long. CDR1 and CDR2 from the germline V gene are SGHAT and FQNNGV. The CDR3 nucleotides are TGTGCCAGCAGCTTAGGGGGACAGGTCTACGAGCAGTACTTC. It encodes CASSLGGQVYEQYF.

The V and J genes are TRBV7-2 and TRBJ1-5; 8 bases fit TRBD1. CDR3 length: 17 amino acids. Germline V gene data show CDR1 as SGHTA and CDR2 as FQGNSA. Trimming removed 4 bases from V and 0 bases from J; junction bases left unmatched: 8. The CDR3 sequence is CASSSRTGPHSNQPQHF. The CDR3 coding sequence is TGTGCCAGCAGCTCCCGGACAGGGCCCCATAGCAATCAGCCCCAGCATTTT.